The source of this T cell receptor (beta chain) is a study of T cell clonality in common variable immunodeficiency. Study-level results: Fewer deletions and N-nucleotide insertions were reportedly seen in common variable immunodeficiency TCR beta sequences.

There are 12 residues in the CDR3. Trimming removed 6 bases at V and 5 bases at J, with 11 bases between. In germline, CDR1 is KGHSH, CDR2 LQKENI. In this sample, this clone turned up many times. Its cognate antigen is unknown. The read halts 3 residues ahead of the CDR3 end, with the missing end drawn from the germline J gene. Caucasian heritage predominated among both patients and controls. For at least one year, all CVID subjects received replacement immunoglobulin. TCRdb keeps only in-frame clones here, not all; method: immunoSEQ multiplex PCR. The sample was found to contain 30,000 to 35,000 clones, and every one recurs.

This chain links TRBV18 with TRBJ2-7; the D gene is possibly TRBD1 (5 bases). This sequence originates from a human donor with common variable immunodeficiency. The sample consisted of peripheral blood mononuclear cells. The chain's CDR3 is CASSETANEQYF. The sequenced part of the CDR3 DNA is TGTGCCAGCTCGGAGACAGCGAACGAG.